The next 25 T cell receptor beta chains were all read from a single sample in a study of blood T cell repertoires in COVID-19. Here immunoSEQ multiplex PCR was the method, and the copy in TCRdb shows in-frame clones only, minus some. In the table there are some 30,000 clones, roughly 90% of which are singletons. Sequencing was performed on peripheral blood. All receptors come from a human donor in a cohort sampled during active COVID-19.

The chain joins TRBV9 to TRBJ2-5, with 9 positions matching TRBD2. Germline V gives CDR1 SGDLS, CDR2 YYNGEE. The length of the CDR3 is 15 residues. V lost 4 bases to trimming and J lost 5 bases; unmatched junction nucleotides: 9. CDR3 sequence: CASSTRAGGIETQYF. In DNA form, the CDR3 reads TGTGCCAGCAGCACCCGAGCGGGGGGTATTGAGACCCAGTACTTC.

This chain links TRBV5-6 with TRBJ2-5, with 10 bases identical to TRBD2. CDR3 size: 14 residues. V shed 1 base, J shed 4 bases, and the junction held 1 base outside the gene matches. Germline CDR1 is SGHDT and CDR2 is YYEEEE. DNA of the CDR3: TGTGCCAGCAGCTTGAGCGGGGGGGGAGAGACCCAGTACTTC. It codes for CASSLSGGGETQYF.

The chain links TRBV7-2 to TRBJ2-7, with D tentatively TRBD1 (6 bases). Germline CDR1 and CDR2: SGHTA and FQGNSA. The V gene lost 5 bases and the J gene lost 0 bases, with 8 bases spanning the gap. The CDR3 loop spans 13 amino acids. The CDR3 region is CASSTGPSYEQYF. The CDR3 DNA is TGTGCCAGCAGCACAGGGCCCTCCTACGAGCAGTACTTC.

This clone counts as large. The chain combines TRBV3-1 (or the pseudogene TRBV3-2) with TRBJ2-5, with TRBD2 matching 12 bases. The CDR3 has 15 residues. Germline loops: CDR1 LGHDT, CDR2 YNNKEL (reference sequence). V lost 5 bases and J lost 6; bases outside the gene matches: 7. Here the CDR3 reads CASSDGLAGWKTQYF. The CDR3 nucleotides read TGTGCCAGCAGCGACGGACTAGCGGGGTGGAAGACCCAGTACTTC.

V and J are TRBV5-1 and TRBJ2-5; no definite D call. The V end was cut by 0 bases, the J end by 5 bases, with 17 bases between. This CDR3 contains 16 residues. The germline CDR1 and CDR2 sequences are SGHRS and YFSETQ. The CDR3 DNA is TGCGCCAGCAGCTTGGGGGTAGCCTCCGGTTTGGAGACCCAGTACTTC. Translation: CASSLGVASGLETQYF.

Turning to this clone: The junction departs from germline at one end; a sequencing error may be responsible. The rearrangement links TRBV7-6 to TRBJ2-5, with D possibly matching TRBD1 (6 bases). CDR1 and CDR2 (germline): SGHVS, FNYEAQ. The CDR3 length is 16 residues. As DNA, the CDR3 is TGTGCCAGCAGCCTAGCAGGGGTAGCAGGGCAAGAGACCCAGTACTTC. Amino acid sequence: CASSLAGVAGQETQYF.

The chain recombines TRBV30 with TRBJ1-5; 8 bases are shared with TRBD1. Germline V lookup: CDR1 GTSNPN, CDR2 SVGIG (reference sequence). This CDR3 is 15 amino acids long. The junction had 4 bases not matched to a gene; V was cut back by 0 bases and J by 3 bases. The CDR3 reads CAWSVSGGNNQPQHF. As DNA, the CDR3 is TGTGCCTGGAGTGTTTCAGGGGGCAACAATCAGCCCCAGCATTTT.

The DNA of the CDR3 is TGTGCCAGCAGGGGGTATAGGGACAGAGGGGTGTATCAGCCCCAGCATTTT. Residues: CASRGYRDRGVYQPQHF. The gene calls are TRBV28 and TRBJ1-5; 7 positions match TRBD1. The CDR3 consists of 17 residues. Germline V lookup: CDR1 MDHEN, CDR2 SYDVKM. V shed 6 bases and J 5 bases; nucleotides not matched to a gene: 16. The variable domain in full, completed from reference TRBV28 and TRBJ1-5, reads DVKVTQSSRYLVKRTGEKVFLECVQDMDHENMFWYRQDPGLGLRLIYFSYDVKMKEKGDIPEGYSVSREKKERFSLILESASTNQTSMYLCASRGYRDRGVYQPQHFGDGTRLSIL.

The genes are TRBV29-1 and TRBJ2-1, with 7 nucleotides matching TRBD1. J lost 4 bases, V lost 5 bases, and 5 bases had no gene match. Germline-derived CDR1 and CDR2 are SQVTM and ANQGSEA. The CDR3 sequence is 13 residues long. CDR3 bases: TGCAGCGTTCTACCGGGACAGTACAATGAGCAGTTCTTC. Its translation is CSVLPGQYNEQFF.

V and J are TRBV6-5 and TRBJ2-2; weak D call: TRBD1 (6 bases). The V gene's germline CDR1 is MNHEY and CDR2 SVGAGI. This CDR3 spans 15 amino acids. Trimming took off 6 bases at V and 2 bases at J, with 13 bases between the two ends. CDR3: CASRPWTANTGELFF. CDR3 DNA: TGTGCCAGCAGACCCTGGACAGCCAACACCGGGGAGCTGTTTTTT.

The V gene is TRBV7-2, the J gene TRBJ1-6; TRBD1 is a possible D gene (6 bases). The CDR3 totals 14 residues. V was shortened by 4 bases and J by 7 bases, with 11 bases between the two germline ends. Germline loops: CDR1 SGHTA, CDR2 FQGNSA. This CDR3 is CASSSTGQNSPLHF. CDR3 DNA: TGTGCCAGCAGCTCCACCGGACAGAATTCACCCCTCCACTTT.

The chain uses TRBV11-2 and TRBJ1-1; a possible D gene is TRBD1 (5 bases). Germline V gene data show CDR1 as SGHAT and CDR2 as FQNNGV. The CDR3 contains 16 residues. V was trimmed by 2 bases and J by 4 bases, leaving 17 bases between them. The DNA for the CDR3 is TGTGCCAGCAGCTTATGGCGTAGGGGCAGGTCCACTGAAGCTTTCTTT. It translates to CASSLWRRGRSTEAFF. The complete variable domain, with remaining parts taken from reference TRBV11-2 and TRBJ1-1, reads EAGVAQSPRYKIIEKRQSVAFWCNPISGHATLYWYQQILGQGPKLLIQFQNNGVVDDSQLPKDRFSAERLKGVDSTLKIQPAKLEDSAVYLCASSLWRRGRSTEAFFGQGTRLTVV.

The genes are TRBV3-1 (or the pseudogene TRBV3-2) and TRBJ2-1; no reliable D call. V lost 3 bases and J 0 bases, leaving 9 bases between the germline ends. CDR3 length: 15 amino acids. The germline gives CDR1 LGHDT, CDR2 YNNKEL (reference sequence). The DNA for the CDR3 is TGTGCCAGCAGCCAGAGATCAAGCTCCTACAATGAGCAGTTCTTC. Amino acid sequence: CASSQRSSSYNEQFF.

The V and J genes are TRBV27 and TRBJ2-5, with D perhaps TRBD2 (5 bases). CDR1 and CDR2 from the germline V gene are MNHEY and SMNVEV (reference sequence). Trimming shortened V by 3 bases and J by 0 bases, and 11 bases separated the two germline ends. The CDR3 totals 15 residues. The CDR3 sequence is CASSFFRGNQETQYF. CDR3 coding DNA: TGTGCCAGCAGTTTCTTTCGGGGTAACCAAGAGACCCAGTACTTC.

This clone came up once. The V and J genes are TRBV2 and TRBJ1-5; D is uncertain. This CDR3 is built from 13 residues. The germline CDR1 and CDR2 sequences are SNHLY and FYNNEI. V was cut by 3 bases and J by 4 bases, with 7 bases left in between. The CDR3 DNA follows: TGTGCCAGCAGTGATAGACTAAATCAGCCCCAGCATTTT. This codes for CASSDRLNQPQHF.

CDR3 loop: CASSYEGQGRNQPQHF. The DNA for the CDR3 is TGTGCCAGCAGTTACGAGGGACAGGGCCGTAATCAGCCCCAGCATTTT. The chain has TRBV6-6 and TRBJ1-5; 9 positions match TRBD1. The CDR3 totals 16 residues. With V trimmed by 2 bases and J by 4 bases, 6 bases remained unmatched. The germline gives CDR1 MNHNY, CDR2 SVGAGI (reference sequence).

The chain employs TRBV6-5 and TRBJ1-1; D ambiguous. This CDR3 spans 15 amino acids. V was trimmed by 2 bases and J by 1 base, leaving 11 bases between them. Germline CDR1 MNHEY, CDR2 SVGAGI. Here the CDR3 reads CASSYLPRQNTEAFF. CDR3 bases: TGTGCCAGCAGTTACCTTCCGCGACAGAACACTGAAGCTTTCTTT.

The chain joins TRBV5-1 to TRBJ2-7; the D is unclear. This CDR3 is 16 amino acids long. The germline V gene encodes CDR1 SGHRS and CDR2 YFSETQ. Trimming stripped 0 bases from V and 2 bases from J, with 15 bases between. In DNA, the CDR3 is TGCGCCAGCAGCTTGGCCTACCAGGCGTATCCCTACGAGCAGTACTTC. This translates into CASSLAYQAYPYEQYF.

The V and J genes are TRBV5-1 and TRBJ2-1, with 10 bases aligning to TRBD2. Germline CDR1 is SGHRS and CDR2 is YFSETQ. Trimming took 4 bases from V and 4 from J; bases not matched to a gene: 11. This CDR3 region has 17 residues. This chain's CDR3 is CASSPGVAGGAYNEQFF. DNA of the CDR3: TGCGCCAGCAGCCCCGGGGTAGCGGGGGGAGCGTACAATGAGCAGTTCTTC.

The CDR3 here is CAISESQGDGNTEAFF. The CDR3 nucleotides are TGTGCCATCAGTGAGTCGCAGGGGGATGGGAACACTGAAGCTTTCTTT. The chain uses TRBV10-3 and TRBJ1-1; TRBD1 agrees at 7 bases. CDR3 length equals 16 residues. The ends lost 0 bases at V and 1 base at J; junction bases unmatched: 5. CDR1 is ENHRY and CDR2 is SYGVKD in the germline V gene.

DNA of the CDR3: TGTGCCAGCAGCCCCTCGGCGGTTTCGTATGGCTACACCTTC. Encoded protein: CASSPSAVSYGYTF. V usage is TRBV3-1 (or the pseudogene TRBV3-2) and J usage is TRBJ1-2; D remains unclear. CDR3 length equals 14 residues. Germline assignment: CDR1 LGHDT and CDR2 YNNKEL (reference sequence). V dropped 4 bases and J dropped 5 bases, with 14 bases sitting between them.

CDR3 sequence (DNA): TGTGCCAGTAGGAGACAGGGGGCGAATGAAAAACTGTTTTTT. Its translation is CASRRQGANEKLFF. This sequence joins TRBV19 and TRBJ1-4; 10 bases map to TRBD1. The germline CDR1 and CDR2 sequences are LNHDA and SQIVND (reference sequence). This CDR3 has 14 amino acids. V was clipped by 6 bases and J by 5 bases; unmatched bases: 3.

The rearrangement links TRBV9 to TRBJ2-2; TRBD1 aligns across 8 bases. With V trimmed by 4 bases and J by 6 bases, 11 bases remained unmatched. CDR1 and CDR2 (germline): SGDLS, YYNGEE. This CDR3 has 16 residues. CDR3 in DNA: TGTGCCAGCAGCCCTTCACGACAGGGGTTCTCCGGGGAGCTGTTTTTT. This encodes CASSPSRQGFSGELFF.

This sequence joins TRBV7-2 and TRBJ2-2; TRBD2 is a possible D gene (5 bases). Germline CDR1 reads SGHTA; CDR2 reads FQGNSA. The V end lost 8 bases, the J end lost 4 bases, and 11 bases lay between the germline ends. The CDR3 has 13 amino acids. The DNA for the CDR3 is TGTGCCAGCGTGAGGGCGGCCACCGGGGAGCTGTTTTTT. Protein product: CASVRAATGELFF.

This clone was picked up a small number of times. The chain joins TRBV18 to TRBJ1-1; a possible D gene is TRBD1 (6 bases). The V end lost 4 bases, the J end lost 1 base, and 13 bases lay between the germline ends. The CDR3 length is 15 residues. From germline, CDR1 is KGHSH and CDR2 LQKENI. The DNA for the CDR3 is TGTGCCAGCTCACAGGAACAGGGCCGGAACACTGAAGCTTTCTTT. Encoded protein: CASSQEQGRNTEAFF. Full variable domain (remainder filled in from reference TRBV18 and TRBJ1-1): NAGVMQNPRHLVRRRGQEARLRCSPMKGHSHVYWYRQLPEEGLKFMVYLQKENIIDESGMPKERFSAEFPKEGPSILRIQQVVRGDSAAYFCASSQEQGRNTEAFFGQGTRLTVV.